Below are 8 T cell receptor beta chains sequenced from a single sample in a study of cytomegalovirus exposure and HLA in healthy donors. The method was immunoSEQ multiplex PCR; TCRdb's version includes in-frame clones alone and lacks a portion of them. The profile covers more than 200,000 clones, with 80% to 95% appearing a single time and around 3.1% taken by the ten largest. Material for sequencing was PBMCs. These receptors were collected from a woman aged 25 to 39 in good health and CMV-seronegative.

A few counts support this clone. This CDR3 is CASSGTGTGELFF. CDR3 sequence (DNA): TGTGCCAGCAGTGGTACAGGGACCGGGGAGCTGTTTTTT. The rearrangement uses TRBV25-1 and TRBJ2-2, with a possible D match to TRBD1 (6 bases). The CDR3 contains 13 residues. Germline V gene lookup returns CDR1 MGHDK and CDR2 SYGVNS. Trimming took off 4 bases at V and 5 bases at J, with 8 bases between the two ends.

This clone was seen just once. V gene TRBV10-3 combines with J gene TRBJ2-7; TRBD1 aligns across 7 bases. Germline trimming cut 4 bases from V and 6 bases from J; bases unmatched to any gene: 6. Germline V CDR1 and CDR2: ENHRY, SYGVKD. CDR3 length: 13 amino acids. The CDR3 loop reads CAISAETGAEQYF. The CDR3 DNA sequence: TGTGCCATCAGTGCAGAAACAGGGGCCGAGCAGTACTTC.

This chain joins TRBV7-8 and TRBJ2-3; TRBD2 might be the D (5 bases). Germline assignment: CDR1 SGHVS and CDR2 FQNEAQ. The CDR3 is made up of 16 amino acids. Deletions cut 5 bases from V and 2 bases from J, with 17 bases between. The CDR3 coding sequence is TGTGCCAGCAGCCTTAGTAGGCTAGCCTACACAGATACGCAGTATTTT. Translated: CASSLSRLAYTDTQYF.

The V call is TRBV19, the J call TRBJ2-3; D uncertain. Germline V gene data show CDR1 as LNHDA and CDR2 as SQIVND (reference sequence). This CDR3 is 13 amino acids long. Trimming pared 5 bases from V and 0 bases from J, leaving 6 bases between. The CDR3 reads CASSAQSTDTQYF. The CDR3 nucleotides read TGTGCCAGTAGTGCCCAGAGCACAGATACGCAGTATTTT.

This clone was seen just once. The CDR3 DNA follows: TGTGCCAGCAGCCCCGGGGGGGCGGGGTACGAGCAGTACTTC. Protein sequence: CASSPGGAGYEQYF. This sequence joins TRBV11-2 and TRBJ2-7; 8 nucleotides line up with TRBD2. With V trimmed by 5 bases and J by 4 bases, 7 bases remained unmatched. The CDR3 runs to 14 residues. Germline V lookup: CDR1 SGHAT, CDR2 FQNNGV.

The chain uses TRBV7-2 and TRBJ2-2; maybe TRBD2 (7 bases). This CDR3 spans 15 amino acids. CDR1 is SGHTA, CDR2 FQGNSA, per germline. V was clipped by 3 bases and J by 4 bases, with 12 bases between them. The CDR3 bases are TGTGCCAGCAGCTTTGTGGGAGGGGGCACCGGGGAGCTGTTTTTT. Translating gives CASSFVGGGTGELFF.

The CDR3 DNA follows: TGTGCCAGCAGTTTATCCCGGGGGAATGAAGCTTTCTTT. This codes for CASSLSRGNEAFF. The chain joins TRBV27 to TRBJ1-1; TRBD1 is a possible D gene (5 bases). With 0 bases removed from V and 7 bases from J, the gap between germline ends came to 9 bases. CDR1 is MNHEY and CDR2 is SMNVEV in the germline V gene (reference sequence). This CDR3 contains 13 residues.

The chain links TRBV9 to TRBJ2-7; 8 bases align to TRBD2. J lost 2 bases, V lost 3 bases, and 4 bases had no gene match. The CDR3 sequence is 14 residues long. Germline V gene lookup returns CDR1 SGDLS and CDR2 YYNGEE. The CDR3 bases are TGTGCCAGCAGCGCGGGACTAGAGACCTACGAGCAGTACTTC. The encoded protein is CASSAGLETYEQYF. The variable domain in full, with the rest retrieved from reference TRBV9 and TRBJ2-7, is DSGVTQTPKHLITATGQRVTLRCSPRSGDLSVYWYQQSLDQGLQFLIQYYNGEERAKGNILERFSAQQFPDLHSELNLSSLELGDSALYFCASSAGLETYEQYFGPGTRLTVT.